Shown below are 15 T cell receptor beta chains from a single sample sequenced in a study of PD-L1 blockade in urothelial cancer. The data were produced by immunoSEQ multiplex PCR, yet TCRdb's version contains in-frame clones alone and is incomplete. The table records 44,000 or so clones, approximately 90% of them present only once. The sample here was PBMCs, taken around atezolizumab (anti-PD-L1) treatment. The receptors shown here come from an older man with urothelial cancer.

CDR3 amino acids: CASDRDRETQYF. The CDR3 coding sequence is TGTGCCAGCGATCGGGACAGAGAGACCCAGTACTTC. The V call is TRBV2, the J call TRBJ2-5; 7 positions agree with TRBD1. Germline CDR1 SNHLY, CDR2 FYNNEI. The CDR3 contains 12 residues. V trimming: 8 bases; J trimming: 4 bases; junction bases outside the gene matches: 4.

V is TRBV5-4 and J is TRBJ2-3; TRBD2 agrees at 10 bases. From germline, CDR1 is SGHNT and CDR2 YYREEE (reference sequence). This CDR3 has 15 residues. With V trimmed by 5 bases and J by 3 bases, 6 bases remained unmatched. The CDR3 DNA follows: TGTGCCAGCAGGGAGACTAGCGGGTCGACAGATACGCAGTATTTT. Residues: CASRETSGSTDTQYF.

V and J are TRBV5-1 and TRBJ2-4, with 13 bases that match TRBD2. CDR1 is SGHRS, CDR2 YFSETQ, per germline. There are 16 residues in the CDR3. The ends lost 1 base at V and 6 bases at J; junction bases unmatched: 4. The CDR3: CASSLTSGRAANIQYF. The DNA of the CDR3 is TGCGCCAGCAGCTTGACTAGCGGGAGGGCCGCAAACATTCAGTACTTC.

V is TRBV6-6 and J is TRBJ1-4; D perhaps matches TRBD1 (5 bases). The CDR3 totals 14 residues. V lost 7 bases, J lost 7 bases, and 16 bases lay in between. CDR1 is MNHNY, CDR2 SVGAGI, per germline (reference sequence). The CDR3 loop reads CASTHGGFGEKLFF. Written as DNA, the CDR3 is TGTGCCAGCACCCACGGGGGGTTCGGTGAAAAACTGTTTTTT.

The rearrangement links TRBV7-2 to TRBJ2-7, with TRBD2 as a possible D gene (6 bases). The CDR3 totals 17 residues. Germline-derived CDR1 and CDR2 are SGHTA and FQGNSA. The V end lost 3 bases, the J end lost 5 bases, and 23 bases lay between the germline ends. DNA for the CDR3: TGTGCCAGCAGCTTCCCCCCCGGGAGTACCTCTACGAACGAGCAGTACTTC. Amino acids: CASSFPPGSTSTNEQYF.

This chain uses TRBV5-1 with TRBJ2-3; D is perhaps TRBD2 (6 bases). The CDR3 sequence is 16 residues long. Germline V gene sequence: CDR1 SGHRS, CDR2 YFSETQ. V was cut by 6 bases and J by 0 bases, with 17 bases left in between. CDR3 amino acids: CASTYRGSGSTDTQYF. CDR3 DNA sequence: TGCGCCAGCACCTATCGGGGGAGCGGTAGCACAGATACGCAGTATTTT.

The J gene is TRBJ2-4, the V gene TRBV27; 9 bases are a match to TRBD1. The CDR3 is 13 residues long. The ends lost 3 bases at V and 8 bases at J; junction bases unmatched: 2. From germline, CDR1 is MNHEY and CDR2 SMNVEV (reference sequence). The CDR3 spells CASSLGQGYIQYF. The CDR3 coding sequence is TGTGCCAGCAGTTTGGGACAGGGATACATTCAGTACTTC.

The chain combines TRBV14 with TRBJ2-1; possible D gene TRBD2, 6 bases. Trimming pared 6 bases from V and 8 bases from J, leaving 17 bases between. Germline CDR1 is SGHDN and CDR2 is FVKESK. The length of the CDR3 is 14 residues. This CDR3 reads CASRHGLNGDEQFF. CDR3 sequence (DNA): TGTGCCAGCAGACACGGACTAAATGGCGATGAGCAGTTCTTC.

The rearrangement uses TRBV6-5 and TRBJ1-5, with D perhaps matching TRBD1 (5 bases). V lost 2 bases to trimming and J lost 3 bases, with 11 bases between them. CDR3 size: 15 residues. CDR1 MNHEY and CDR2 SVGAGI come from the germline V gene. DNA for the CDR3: TGTGCCAGCAGTTACGACACAGGCGCCAATCAGCCCCAGCATTTT. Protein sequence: CASSYDTGANQPQHF.

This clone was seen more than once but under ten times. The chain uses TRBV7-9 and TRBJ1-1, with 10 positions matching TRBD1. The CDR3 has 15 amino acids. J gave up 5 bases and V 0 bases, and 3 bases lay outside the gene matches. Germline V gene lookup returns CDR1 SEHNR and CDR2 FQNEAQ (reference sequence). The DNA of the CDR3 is TGTGCCAGCAGCTTAGCCGGGACAGGGGTAACTGAAGCTTTCTTT. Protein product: CASSLAGTGVTEAFF.

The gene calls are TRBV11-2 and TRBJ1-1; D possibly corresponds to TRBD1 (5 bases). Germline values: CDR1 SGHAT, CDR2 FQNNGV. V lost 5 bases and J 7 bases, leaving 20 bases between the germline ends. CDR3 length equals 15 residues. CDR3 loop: CASSRVGGYKGEAFF. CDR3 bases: TGTGCCAGCAGCCGGGTGGGGGGATACAAGGGTGAAGCTTTCTTT.

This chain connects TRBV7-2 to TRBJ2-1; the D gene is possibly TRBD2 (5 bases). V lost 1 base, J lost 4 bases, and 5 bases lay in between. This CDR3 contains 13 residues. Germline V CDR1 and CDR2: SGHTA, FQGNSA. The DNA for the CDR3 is TGTGCCAGCAGCTTAGGGAGGTACAATGAGCAGTTCTTC. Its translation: CASSLGRYNEQFF.

CDR3 in DNA: TGTGCCAGCAGCCGAACCGGGACAGGGGCAAACACCATATATTTT. It encodes CASSRTGTGANTIYF. The V gene is TRBV7-8, the J gene TRBJ1-3, with 10 bases lining up with TRBD1. Germline CDR1 SGHVS, CDR2 FQNEAQ. There are 15 residues in the CDR3. V shed 5 bases, J shed 6 bases, and the junction held 7 bases outside the gene matches.

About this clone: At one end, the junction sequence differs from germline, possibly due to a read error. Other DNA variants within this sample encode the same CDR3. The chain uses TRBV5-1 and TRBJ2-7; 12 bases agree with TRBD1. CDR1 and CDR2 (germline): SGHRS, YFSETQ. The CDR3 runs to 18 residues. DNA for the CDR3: TGTGCCAGCAGCTTGGGGGTAAGGGGGACAGGGGGCATAAACGAGCAGTACTTC. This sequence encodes CASSLGVRGTGGINEQYF.

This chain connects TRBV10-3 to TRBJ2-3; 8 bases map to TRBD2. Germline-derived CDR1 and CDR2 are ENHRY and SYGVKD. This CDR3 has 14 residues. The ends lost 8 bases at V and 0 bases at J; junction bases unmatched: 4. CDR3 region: CAIAGRESTDTQYF. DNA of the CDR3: TGTGCCATCGCCGGGAGGGAGAGCACAGATACGCAGTATTTT.